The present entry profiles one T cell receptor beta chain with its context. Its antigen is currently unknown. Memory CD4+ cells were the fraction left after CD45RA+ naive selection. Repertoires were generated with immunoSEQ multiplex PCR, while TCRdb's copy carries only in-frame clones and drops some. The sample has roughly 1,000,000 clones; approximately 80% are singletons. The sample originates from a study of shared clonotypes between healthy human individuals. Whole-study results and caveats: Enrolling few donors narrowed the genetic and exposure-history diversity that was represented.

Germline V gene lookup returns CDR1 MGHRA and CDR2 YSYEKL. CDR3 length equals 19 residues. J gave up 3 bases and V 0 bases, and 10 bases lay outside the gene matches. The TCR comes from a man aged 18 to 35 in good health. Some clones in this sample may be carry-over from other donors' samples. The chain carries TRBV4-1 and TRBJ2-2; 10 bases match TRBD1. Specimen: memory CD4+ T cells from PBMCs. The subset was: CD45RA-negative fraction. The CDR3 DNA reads TGCGCCAGCAGCCAAGAGAGACAGGGGGCAGTGTCGTACACCGGGGAGCTGTTTTTT. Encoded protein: CASSQERQGAVSYTGELFF.